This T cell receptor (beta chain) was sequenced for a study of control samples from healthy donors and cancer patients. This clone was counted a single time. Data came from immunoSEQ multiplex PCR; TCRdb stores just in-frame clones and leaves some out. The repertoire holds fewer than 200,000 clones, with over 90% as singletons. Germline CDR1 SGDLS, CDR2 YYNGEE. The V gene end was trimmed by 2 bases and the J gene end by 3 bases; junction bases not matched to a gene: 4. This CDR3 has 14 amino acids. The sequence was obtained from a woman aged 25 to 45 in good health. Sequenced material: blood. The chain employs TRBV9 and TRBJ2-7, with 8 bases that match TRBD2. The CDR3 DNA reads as TGTGCCAGCAGCGTGAGCGGGAGCGGCTACGAGCAGTACTTC. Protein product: CASSVSGSGYEQYF. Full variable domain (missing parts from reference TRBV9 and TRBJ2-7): DSGVTQTPKHLITATGQRVTLRCSPRSGDLSVYWYQQSLDQGLQFLIQYYNGEERAKGNILERFSAQQFPDLHSELNLSSLELGDSALYFCASSVSGSGYEQYFGPGTRLTVT.